What follows are 3 T cell receptor beta chains derived from one specimen sequenced in a study of shared clonotypes between healthy human individuals. The protocol was immunoSEQ multiplex PCR, while the TCRdb copy is restricted to in-frame clones and leaves out a portion. Of approximately 2,300,000 clones listed, 80% to 95% are singletons. Input material: naive CD4+ T cells from PBMCs. The subset: CD45RA+ positively selected. The receptors were gathered from a man younger than 30 in good health. Some clones in this sample may be carry-over from other donors' samples.

The chain uses TRBV28 and TRBJ2-1; D gene unclear. This CDR3 spans 15 amino acids. V gave up 6 bases and J gave up 6 bases, with 18 bases separating them. In germline, CDR1 is MDHEN, CDR2 SYDVKM. This CDR3 reads CASSPWAGFGNEQFF. The CDR3 bases are TGTGCCAGCAGCCCTTGGGCAGGCTTCGGCAATGAGCAGTTCTTC.

V and J are TRBV29-1 and TRBJ1-1, with D maybe TRBD1 (5 bases). There are 12 residues in the CDR3. Trimming took off 7 bases at V and 0 bases at J, with 9 bases between the two ends. The V gene's germline CDR1 is SQVTM and CDR2 ANQGSEA. CDR3 nucleotide sequence: TGCAGCGGGGGCCAGGTGAACACTGAAGCTTTCTTT. This codes for CSGGQVNTEAFF.

A note on this clone: Other DNA sequences in the same sample also yield this CDR3. CDR3 nucleotides: TGCGCCAGCAGCTTGGGAGGGACGAGCTCCTACGAGCAGTACTTC. Translation gives CASSLGGTSSYEQYF. The rearrangement uses TRBV5-1 and TRBJ2-7; D possibly uses TRBD1 or TRBD2 (5 bases each). Trimming stripped 0 bases from V and 0 bases from J, with 10 bases between. The CDR3 loop spans 15 amino acids. The V gene's germline CDR1 is SGHRS and CDR2 YFSETQ.